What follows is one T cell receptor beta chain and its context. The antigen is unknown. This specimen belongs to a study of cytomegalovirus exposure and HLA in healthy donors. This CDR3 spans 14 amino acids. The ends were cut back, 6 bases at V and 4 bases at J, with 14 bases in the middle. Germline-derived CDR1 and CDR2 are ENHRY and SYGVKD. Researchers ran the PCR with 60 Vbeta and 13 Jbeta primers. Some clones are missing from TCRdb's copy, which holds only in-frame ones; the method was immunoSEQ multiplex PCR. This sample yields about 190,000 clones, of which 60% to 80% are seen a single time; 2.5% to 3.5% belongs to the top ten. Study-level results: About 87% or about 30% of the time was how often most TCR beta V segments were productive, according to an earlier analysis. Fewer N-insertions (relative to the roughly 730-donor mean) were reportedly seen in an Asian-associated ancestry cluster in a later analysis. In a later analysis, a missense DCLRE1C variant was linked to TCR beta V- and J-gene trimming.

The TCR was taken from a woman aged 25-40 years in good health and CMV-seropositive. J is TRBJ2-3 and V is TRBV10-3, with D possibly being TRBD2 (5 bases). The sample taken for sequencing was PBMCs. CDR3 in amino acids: CAIRRAPEADTQYF. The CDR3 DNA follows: TGTGCCATCAGGCGGGCCCCAGAGGCAGATACGCAGTATTTT.